The rows below give T cell receptor beta chains drawn from one sample of a study of shared clonotypes between healthy human individuals. The assay was immunoSEQ multiplex PCR, and TCRdb's table has in-frame clones only and misses some. The sample consists of roughly 330,000 clones, 74% of them appearing once. Sequenced sample: memory CD4+ T cells sorted from blood. These receptors originate from a man younger than 45 in good health. Both conserved end residues are part of each CDR3. The D gene is left open where the match is weak.

>TRBD2|TRBJ2-2|TRBV7-2
CASSLRAGAGTGELFF
>TRBD1|TRBJ1-5|TRBV7-6
CASSKDRGSNQPQHF
>TRBD1|TRBJ2-3|TRBV18
CASSLGQGTDTQYF
>.|TRBJ2-7|TRBV6-5
CATRQGQTYEQYF
>.|TRBJ2-7|TRBV5-5
CASSLRRRSYEQYF
>.|TRBJ2-7|TRBV7-8
CASSPTYEQYF
>TRBD2|TRBJ2-7|TRBV19
CASSISGRAYEQYF
>.|TRBJ1-1|TRBV4-3
CASSQDAGLTEAFF
>TRBD2|TRBJ2-5|TRBV4-2
CASSLAGGEETQYF
>TRBD2|TRBJ2-1|TRBV7-9
CASSLLAGHYNEQFF
>TRBD2|TRBJ2-7|TRBV6-1
CASSPGAGVAYEQYF
>.|TRBJ2-2|TRBV5-1
CASSSGTLGVGELFF
>.|TRBJ2-3|TRBV14
CASSPQLRTGATDTQYF
>TRBD2|TRBJ2-7|TRBV6-6
CASSYAGGSNEQYF
>TRBD1|TRBJ2-7|TRBV25-1
CASSITGGASYEQYF
>.|TRBJ1-3|TRBV10-2
CASSESIYKTASSGNTIYF
>TRBD2|TRBJ2-4|TRBV7-2
CASRGRGAKNIQYF
>.|TRBJ2-7|TRBV29-1
CSALSGRHEQYF
>.|TRBJ1-5|TRBV28
CASSLSTLVYSNQPQHF
>.|TRBJ1-1|TRBV28
CASSTAGGITEAFF
>TRBD2|TRBJ2-3|TRBV7-2
CASSSGLAGAVDTQYF
>.|TRBJ2-5|TRBV6-4
CASSMTSITTQYF
>TRBD2|TRBJ2-7|TRBV27
CASSLTGLAGVNEQYF
>.|TRBJ2-7|TRBV2
CASSAPYEQYF
>TRBD1|TRBJ2-1|TRBV5-1
CASSLGTGYDEQFF
>TRBD1|TRBJ1-2|TRBV9
CASSEGTGANYGYTF
>.|TRBJ2-7|TRBV9
CASSVARVPYEQYF
>TRBD1|TRBJ2-4|TRBV2
CASSGDGTVIINIQYF
>.|TRBJ1-4|TRBV21-1
CASTKHQQGTKEKLFF
>.|TRBJ1-2|TRBV15
CATSRDAYGYTF
>.|TRBJ2-5|TRBV29-1
CSVRRGATGETQYF
>.|TRBJ2-5|TRBV29-1
CSVWVETQYF
>TRBD2|TRBJ2-3|TRBV27
CASKTGGGANTQYF
>TRBD2|TRBJ2-5|TRBV28
CASSGASGSYLPETQYF
>TRBD1|TRBJ1-2|TRBV29-1
CSAIQGTANYGYTF
>.|TRBJ2-5|TRBV6-5
CAARATRRETQYF
>.|TRBJ1-4|TRBV11-2
CASSLDSQKLFF
>TRBD1|TRBJ1-1|TRBV9
CASSVSGTGGTEAFF